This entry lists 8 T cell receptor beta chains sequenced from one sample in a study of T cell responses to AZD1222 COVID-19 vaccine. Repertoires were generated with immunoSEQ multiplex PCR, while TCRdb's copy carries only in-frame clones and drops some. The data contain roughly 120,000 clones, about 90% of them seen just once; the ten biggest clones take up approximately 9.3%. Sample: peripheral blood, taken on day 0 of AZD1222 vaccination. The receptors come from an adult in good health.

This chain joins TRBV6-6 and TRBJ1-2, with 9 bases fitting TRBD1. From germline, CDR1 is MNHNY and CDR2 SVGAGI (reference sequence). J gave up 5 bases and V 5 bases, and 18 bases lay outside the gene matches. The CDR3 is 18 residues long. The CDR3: CASSHEGLTGGYRYGYTF. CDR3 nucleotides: TGTGCCAGCAGTCACGAGGGCCTGACAGGGGGTTACCGGTATGGCTACACCTTC.

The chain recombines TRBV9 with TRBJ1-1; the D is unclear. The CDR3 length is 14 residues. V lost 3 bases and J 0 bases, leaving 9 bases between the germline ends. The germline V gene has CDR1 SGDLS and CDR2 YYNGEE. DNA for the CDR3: TGTGCCAGCAGCGCCCTGTCCATGAACACTGAAGCTTTCTTT. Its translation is CASSALSMNTEAFF.

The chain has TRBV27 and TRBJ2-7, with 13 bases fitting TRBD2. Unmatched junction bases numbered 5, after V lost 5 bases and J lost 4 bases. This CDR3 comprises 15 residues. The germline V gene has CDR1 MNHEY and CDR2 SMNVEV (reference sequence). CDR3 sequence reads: CASSPGLAGVYEQYF. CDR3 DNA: TGTGCCAGCAGTCCTGGACTAGCGGGGGTTTACGAGCAGTACTTC.

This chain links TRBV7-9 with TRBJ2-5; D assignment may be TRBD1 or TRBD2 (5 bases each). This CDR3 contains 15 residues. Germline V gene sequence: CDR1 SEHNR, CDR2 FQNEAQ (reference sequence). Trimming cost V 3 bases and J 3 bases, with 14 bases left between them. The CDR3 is CASSLGKGPKETQYF. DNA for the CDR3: TGTGCCAGCAGCTTGGGGAAGGGACCGAAAGAGACCCAGTACTTC.

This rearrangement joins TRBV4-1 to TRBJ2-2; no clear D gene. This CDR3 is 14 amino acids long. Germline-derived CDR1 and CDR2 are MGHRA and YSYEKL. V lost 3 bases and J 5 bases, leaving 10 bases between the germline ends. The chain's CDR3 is CASSHITGTGELFF. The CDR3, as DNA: TGCGCCAGCAGCCATATCACGGGTACCGGGGAGCTGTTTTTT.

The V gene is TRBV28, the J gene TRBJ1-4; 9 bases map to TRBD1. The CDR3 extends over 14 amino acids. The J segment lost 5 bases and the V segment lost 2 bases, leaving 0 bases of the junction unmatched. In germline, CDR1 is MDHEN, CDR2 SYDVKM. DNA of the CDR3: TGTGCCAGCAGTTTAGGACAGGGGAATGAAAAACTGTTTTTT. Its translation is CASSLGQGNEKLFF.

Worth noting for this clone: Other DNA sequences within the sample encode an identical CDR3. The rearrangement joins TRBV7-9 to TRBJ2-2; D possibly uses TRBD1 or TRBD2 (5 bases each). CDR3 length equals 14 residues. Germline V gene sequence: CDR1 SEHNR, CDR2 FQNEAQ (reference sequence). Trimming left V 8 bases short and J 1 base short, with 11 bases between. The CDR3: CASSGTVNTGELFF. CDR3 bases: TGTGCCAGCTCAGGGACGGTGAACACCGGGGAGCTGTTTTTT. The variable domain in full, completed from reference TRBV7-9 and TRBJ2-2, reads DTGVSQNPRHKITKRGQNVTFRCDPISEHNRLYWYRQTLGQGPEFLTYFQNEAQLEKSRLLSDRFSAERPKGSFSTLEIQRTEQGDSAMYLCASSGTVNTGELFFGEGSRLTVL.

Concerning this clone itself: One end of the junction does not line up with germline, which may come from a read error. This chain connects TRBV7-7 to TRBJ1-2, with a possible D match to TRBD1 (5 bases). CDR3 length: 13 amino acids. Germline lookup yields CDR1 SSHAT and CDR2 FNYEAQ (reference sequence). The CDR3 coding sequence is TGTGCTAGCAGCCCAGAGGGGTTGCGTGGCTACACCTTC. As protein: CASSPEGLRGYTF.